This T cell receptor (beta chain) comes out of a study of T cell repertoires in cytomegalovirus infection. Germline lookup yields CDR1 SQVTM and CDR2 ANQGSEA. This CDR3 region has 13 residues. V trimming: 7 bases; J trimming: 4 bases; junction bases outside the gene matches: 7. The study's findings and limits: The study found HLA-C-restricted CMV-specific TCR beta clonotypes dominating the ex vivo response.

This clonotype was seen a handful of times. Antigen: not known. TCRdb recomputed calls from the reads with MiXCR, one row per CDR3 protein. The table shows under 250,000 distinct CDR3 sequences, with approximately 13% occurring only once. The receptor was derived from a human donor in good health (CMV status not recorded). Some clones in this sample may be carry-over from other donors' samples. The sequencing sample was made of PBMCs. The gene calls are TRBV29-1 and TRBJ1-1; 9 nucleotides line up with TRBD1. The DNA for the CDR3 is TGCAGCGCCGAGGGACAGGGAGCCACTGAAGCTTTCTTT. Its translation: CSAEGQGATEAFF.